This T cell receptor beta chain was recorded in a study of T cells after yellow fever vaccination. About this clonotype: Its antigen is still unknown.

The CDR3 has 12 residues. Germline V gene data show CDR1 as SGHNT and CDR2 as YYREEE (reference sequence). Trimming stripped 5 bases from V and 12 bases from J, with 16 bases between. Study results and limitations: There was a small share of clonotypes that showed up in both the CD4 and CD8 compartments.

TCRdb used MiXCR to reprocess the 5' RACE reads, holding one entry per CDR3 protein. In the table there are 450,000 to 650,000 distinct CDR3 sequences, roughly 14% of which are singletons. The TCR was taken from a man aged 25 to 45 who received the YFV17D yellow fever vaccine. The V call is TRBV5-4, the J call TRBJ2-3; no firm D call. The source was PBMCs, collected on the day of the yellow fever booster vaccination. CDR3 nucleotides: TGTGCCAGCAGTGCGCAGGAACCTGCACAGTATTTT. Its protein is CASSAQEPAQYF.